The rows below give T cell receptor beta chains drawn from one sample of a study of blood T cell repertoires in COVID-19. Profiling relied on immunoSEQ multiplex PCR, and the TCRdb table lists in-frame clones only, not all of them. This sample carries 250,000 to 300,000 clones, 89% of them seen once, and the ten largest clones take 11%. Material: peripheral blood. The source is a woman aged 30 to 39 with COVID-19, enrolled during active disease. Both conserved end residues are part of each CDR3. Each record gives: clone size, J gene, V gene, D gene, CDR3 DNA, CDR3 protein. The D gene is left open where the match is weak. Only some rows state a clone size, as once, few, many or a class for expanded clones.

clone_size: -
j_call: TRBJ2-1
v_call: TRBV27
d_call: -
cdr3_nt: TGTGCCAGCAAAACCCCGATCGGCCGGCAGGTAAACGACCGTGGTGAGCAGTTCTTC
cdr3_aa: CASKTPIGRQVNDRGEQFF

clone_size: -
j_call: TRBJ2-1
v_call: TRBV5-4
d_call: TRBD2
cdr3_nt: TGTGCCAGCAGCTCAGGGACTAGCGGGGGCCTGAGGAGTGAGCAGTTCTTC
cdr3_aa: CASSSGTSGGLRSEQFF

clone_size: -
j_call: TRBJ2-1
v_call: TRBV4-2
d_call: TRBD2
cdr3_nt: TGTGCCAGCAGCCAAGACACCGGGGGGGCCTACAATGAGCAGTTCTTC
cdr3_aa: CASSQDTGGAYNEQFF

clone_size: once
j_call: TRBJ1-1
v_call: TRBV7-9
d_call: -
cdr3_nt: TGTGCCAGCAGTCAATTAGGGGGTGAGGGGCCCGGCACTGAAGCTTTCTTT
cdr3_aa: CASSQLGGEGPGTEAFF

clone_size: -
j_call: TRBJ2-5
v_call: TRBV5-1
d_call: TRBD2
cdr3_nt: TGCGCCAGCAGCTCCCCGACTAGCGGGGAGACCCAGTACTTC
cdr3_aa: CASSSPTSGETQYF

clone_size: -
j_call: TRBJ2-1
v_call: TRBV7-2
d_call: -
cdr3_nt: TGTGCCAGCAGCGGGGGGTCACACTCCTACAATGAGCAGTTCTTC
cdr3_aa: CASSGGSHSYNEQFF

clone_size: once
j_call: TRBJ1-5
v_call: TRBV27
d_call: -
cdr3_nt: TGTGCCAGCAGTTTAAAGTCAGTTAATCAGCCCCAGCATTTT
cdr3_aa: CASSLKSVNQPQHF

clone_size: -
j_call: TRBJ1-1
v_call: TRBV7-9
d_call: -
cdr3_nt: TGTGCCAGCAGTCTACAGGGTCGCACCATGAACACTGAAGCTTTCTTT
cdr3_aa: CASSLQGRTMNTEAFF

clone_size: -
j_call: TRBJ1-2
v_call: TRBV4-2
d_call: TRBD1
cdr3_nt: TGTGCCAGCACCATAGGGGGAACAGGGGGCGGTAAGCATGGCTACACCTTC
cdr3_aa: CASTIGGTGGGKHGYTF

clone_size: -
j_call: TRBJ2-2
v_call: TRBV5-4
d_call: -
cdr3_nt: TGTGCCAGCAGCTTGGAAGGAGGCGGGGAGCTGTTTTTT
cdr3_aa: CASSLEGGGELFF

clone_size: few
j_call: TRBJ1-2
v_call: TRBV5-5
d_call: TRBD1
cdr3_nt: TGTGCCAGCAGCTCCGGGACAGGGGGCTATGGCTACACCTTC
cdr3_aa: CASSSGTGGYGYTF

clone_size: -
j_call: TRBJ2-2
v_call: TRBV6-5
d_call: TRBD1
cdr3_nt: TGTGCCAGCAGTTCGCCGGGACAGAGATTCGGGGAGCTGTTTTTT
cdr3_aa: CASSSPGQRFGELFF

clone_size: few
j_call: TRBJ1-2
v_call: TRBV12-5
d_call: TRBD1
cdr3_nt: TGTGCTAGTGGTTTGGCGTTGACAGGGGGGGATGGCTACACCTTC
cdr3_aa: CASGLALTGGDGYTF

clone_size: many
j_call: TRBJ2-7
v_call: TRBV5-4
d_call: TRBD2
cdr3_nt: TGTGCCAGCAGCGAAACTAGCGGGGGGCCGAGATACGAGCAGTACTTC
cdr3_aa: CASSETSGGPRYEQYF

clone_size: -
j_call: TRBJ1-1
v_call: TRBV6-5
d_call: -
cdr3_nt: TGTGCCAGCATGAACAGGGCTGGGCGAACTGAAGCTTTCTTT
cdr3_aa: CASMNRAGRTEAFF

clone_size: -
j_call: TRBJ1-2
v_call: TRBV5-5
d_call: -
cdr3_nt: TGTGCCAGCAGCTTGTGGCAGGGTTACTCCTATGGCTACACCTTC
cdr3_aa: CASSLWQGYSYGYTF

clone_size: -
j_call: TRBJ1-3
v_call: TRBV11-2
d_call: -
cdr3_nt: TGTGCCAGCAGCTTAGGGGGGCTGTTGGACGCCTCTGGAAACACCATATATTTT
cdr3_aa: CASSLGGLLDASGNTIYF

clone_size: -
j_call: TRBJ2-3
v_call: TRBV5-6
d_call: TRBD2
cdr3_nt: TGTGCCAGCAGCTTGTCGCTAGCGGGGTTTACAGATACGCAGTATTTT
cdr3_aa: CASSLSLAGFTDTQYF

clone_size: -
j_call: TRBJ2-3
v_call: TRBV10-1
d_call: TRBD1
cdr3_nt: TGCGCCAGCAGTGAGTCGTGGACAGGGGAAGATACGCAGTATTTT
cdr3_aa: CASSESWTGEDTQYF

clone_size: -
j_call: TRBJ1-2
v_call: TRBV14
d_call: -
cdr3_nt: TGTGCCAGCAGCCAAGATACTACAGCACGGGAAGGCTACACCTTC
cdr3_aa: CASSQDTTAREGYTF

clone_size: -
j_call: TRBJ2-3
v_call: TRBV11-2
d_call: TRBD2
cdr3_nt: TGTGCCAGCGTACTACTAGCGGGCGCCAGGGATACGCAGTATTTT
cdr3_aa: CASVLLAGARDTQYF

clone_size: -
j_call: TRBJ2-5
v_call: TRBV11-3
d_call: TRBD2
cdr3_nt: TGTGCCAGCAGCTTAACCTGGGCGGGGGGGTACCAAGAGACCCAGTACTTC
cdr3_aa: CASSLTWAGGYQETQYF

clone_size: -
j_call: TRBJ1-4
v_call: TRBV2
d_call: TRBD1
cdr3_nt: TGTGCCAGCAGAGGACAGGGTGCAACTAATGAAAAACTGTTTTTT
cdr3_aa: CASRGQGATNEKLFF